This passage covers 7 T cell receptor beta chains from one sample sequenced in a study of blood T cell repertoires in COVID-19. The repertoire was sequenced with immunoSEQ multiplex PCR; TCRdb's copy has only in-frame clones and lacks some. The sample records 150,000 to 200,000 clones, about 74% being singletons. Sequencing input: peripheral blood. The receptors shown here come from a woman of 80 years or more with acute or convalescent COVID-19.

In this sample, this clone turned up once. V gene TRBV2 combines with J gene TRBJ1-1, with 7 bases lining up with TRBD1. Germline assignment: CDR1 SNHLY and CDR2 FYNNEI. The J segment lost 7 bases and the V segment lost 6 bases, leaving 8 bases of the junction unmatched. CDR3 length: 13 amino acids. The DNA for the CDR3 is TGTGCCAGCAGGGGGGACAGTAGGCTTGAAGCTTTCTTT. Amino acids: CASRGDSRLEAFF.

The rearrangement uses TRBV7-2 and TRBJ2-1, with TRBD2 matching 10 bases. V trimming: 6 bases; J trimming: 7 bases; junction bases outside the gene matches: 6. There are 14 residues in the CDR3. CDR1 and CDR2 from the germline V gene are SGHTA and FQGNSA. Written as DNA, the CDR3 is TGTGCCAGCAGTTCGGTAGCGGGAGGAAATGAGCAGTTCTTC. Amino acid sequence: CASSSVAGGNEQFF.

The V and J genes are TRBV2 and TRBJ1-1; 8 bases are shared with TRBD1. Looked up from germline, CDR1 is SNHLY and CDR2 is FYNNEI. This CDR3 region has 12 residues. The junction had 3 bases not matched to a gene; V was cut back by 6 bases and J by 6 bases. CDR3 sequence reads: CASSAGGSEAFF. The DNA for the CDR3 is TGTGCCAGCAGCGCAGGGGGCTCTGAAGCTTTCTTT.

The CDR3: CASSLWGTGPQGGKLFF. CDR3 in DNA: TGTGCCAGCAGTTTATGGGGGACAGGGCCCCAAGGGGGAAAACTGTTTTTT. The V call is TRBV28, the J call TRBJ1-4, with 9 positions matching TRBD1. CDR1 MDHEN and CDR2 SYDVKM come from the germline V gene. The CDR3 is 17 amino acids. J lost 10 bases, V lost 0 bases, and 12 bases had no gene match.

The chain couples TRBV19 to TRBJ2-5; maybe TRBD1 (5 bases). V lost 8 bases to trimming and J lost 5 bases, with 9 bases between them. The CDR3 runs 11 residues. Germline V CDR1 and CDR2: LNHDA, SQIVND (reference sequence). The CDR3 DNA reads as TGTGCCAGTCGTTCAGGGGAGACCCAGTACTTC. Translating it yields CASRSGETQYF.

This clone was observed once. This chain links TRBV28 with TRBJ1-1; D is ambiguous. Deletions cut 5 bases from V and 6 bases from J, with 13 bases between. The germline CDR1 and CDR2 sequences are MDHEN and SYDVKM. The CDR3 has 13 amino acids. CDR3 loop: CASSPQPGAEAFF. The CDR3 bases are TGTGCCAGCAGTCCGCAGCCAGGCGCTGAAGCTTTCTTT.

This clone is a singleton in its sample. This chain links TRBV7-3 with TRBJ1-2; 10 bases line up with TRBD1. CDR3 size: 14 residues. CDR1 SGHTA and CDR2 FQGTGA come from the germline V gene. V lost 7 bases and J lost 8; bases outside the gene matches: 10. CDR3 residues: CASKHGTGVGGYTF. The DNA for the CDR3 is TGTGCCAGCAAACACGGGACAGGGGTTGGCGGCTACACCTTC.